One sample yielded the 4 T cell receptor beta chains listed below, sequenced in a study of Graves' ophthalmopathy and Graves' hyperthyroidism. For repertoire sequencing, the TCR beta CDR3 regions were amplified from RNA transcripts. The first round was an RT-PCR with HTBI primers, and the second round was a multiplex PCR. TCRdb re-called the multiplex PCR reads with MiXCR, one entry per CDR3 protein. The table records more than 300,000 distinct CDR3 sequences, about 16% of them present only once. The specimen was peripheral blood. The receptors shown here come from a woman younger than 35 with stable Graves' hyperthyroidism.

This clonotype has ten or more counts. The V gene is TRBV27, the J gene TRBJ2-2; TRBD1 matches 10 bases. Per the germline V gene, CDR1 is MNHEY and CDR2 is SMNVEV (reference sequence). This CDR3 has 16 amino acids. Losses at the gene ends were 1 base for V and 2 bases for J; bases not matched to a gene: 1. The CDR3 DNA reads TGTGCCAGCAGTTTATGGACAGGGGGTAACACCGGGGAGCTGTTTTTT. As protein: CASSLWTGGNTGELFF.

Ten or more counts support this clonotype. This sequence joins TRBV6-1 and TRBJ1-1; TRBD1 might be the D (5 bases). V shed 3 bases and J shed 8 bases, with 10 bases lying between them. CDR3 length equals 12 residues. Germline CDR1 is MNHNS and CDR2 is SASEGT. CDR3 sequence: CASSDARGEAFF. CDR3 nucleotide sequence: TGTGCCAGCAGTGACGCACGGGGCGAAGCTTTCTTT.

This clonotype was recorded once. This chain joins TRBV6-1 and TRBJ1-1; 8 bases align to TRBD1. The V gene end was trimmed by 5 bases and the J gene end by 3 bases; junction bases not matched to a gene: 5. CDR3 length: 14 amino acids. Germline CDR1 MNHNS, CDR2 SASEGT. In DNA form, the CDR3 reads TGTGCCAGCAGTACCAGGGGGCAGGACACTGAAGCTTTCTTT. Its translation is CASSTRGQDTEAFF.

This clonotype was counted at least ten times. One base away lies a much larger clone, so this may be a sequencing read error. V and J are TRBV12-3 or TRBV12-4 and TRBJ1-1; D gene unclear. CDR3 length equals 12 residues. Between the trimmed V and J ends, which lost 4 bases and 1 base, there was a span of 4 bases. In DNA, the CDR3 is TGTGCCAGCAGTTGGGGGAACACTGAAGCTTTCTTT. Translating it yields CASSWGNTEAFF.